The 20 T cell receptor beta chains in this list originate from one sample, sequenced in a study of blood T cell repertoires in COVID-19. Sequencing was performed with immunoSEQ multiplex PCR; in TCRdb, only in-frame clones are kept and a portion is missing. The table lists approximately 81,000 clones, around 80% of them singletons. Material for sequencing was peripheral blood. Every receptor here comes from a human donor in a cohort sampled during active COVID-19.

Only one count was recorded for this clone. The chain is built from TRBV18 and TRBJ1-2, with TRBD1 matching 7 bases. This CDR3 contains 15 residues. From germline, CDR1 is KGHSH and CDR2 LQKENI. Losses at the gene ends were 4 bases for V and 8 bases for J; bases not matched to a gene: 13. CDR3 residues: CASSQVRDSSGGYTF. CDR3 DNA sequence: TGTGCCAGCTCACAAGTCCGGGACAGCTCAGGCGGCTACACCTTC.

The table lists this clone with a few counts. The chain couples TRBV19 to TRBJ2-1; D not certain. This CDR3 has 13 amino acids. Per the germline V gene, CDR1 is LNHDA and CDR2 is SQIVND (reference sequence). The V and J ends lost 2 bases and 4 bases respectively, with 6 bases between them. The DNA of the CDR3 is TGTGCCAGTAGTATAAGCTCTTACAATGAGCAGTTCTTC. The encoded protein is CASSISSYNEQFF.

Written as DNA, the CDR3 is TGCGCCAGCAGCCCCACCCCTGGTCAGGAGGATGGCTACACCTTC. Its protein product is CASSPTPGQEDGYTF. V and J are TRBV5-1 and TRBJ1-2, with D uncertain. V was cut by 4 bases and J by 6 bases, with 19 bases left in between. This CDR3 has 15 residues. Germline CDR1 and CDR2: SGHRS and YFSETQ.

V and J are TRBV15 and TRBJ2-1; 7 bases map to TRBD1. This CDR3 comprises 15 residues. Germline CDR1 LNHNV, CDR2 YYDKDF (reference sequence). V shed 3 bases, J shed 5 bases, and the junction held 7 bases outside the gene matches. The CDR3 region is CATSSRQGDNNEQFF. The CDR3 DNA reads TGTGCCACCAGCAGCAGACAGGGAGATAACAATGAGCAGTTCTTC.

The genes are TRBV27 and TRBJ1-5; 7 bases are a match to TRBD1. CDR3 length equals 16 residues. V dropped 6 bases and J dropped 3; count of bases not matched to a gene: 11. Per germline, CDR1 MNHEY and CDR2 SMNVEV (reference sequence). The CDR3 coding sequence is TGTGCCAGCAGACGGGACAGCGCCGACCCCAATCAGCCCCAGCATTTT. Residues: CASRRDSADPNQPQHF.

The chain carries TRBV5-1 and TRBJ1-5, with 8 bases aligning to TRBD1. V was pared by 4 bases and J by 7 bases, with 10 bases of the junction left unmatched. Per germline, CDR1 SGHRS and CDR2 YFSETQ. The CDR3 spans 15 residues. The CDR3 sequence is CASSLRTGTDQPQHF. The DNA of the CDR3 is TGCGCCAGCAGCCTGCGGACAGGGACGGACCAGCCCCAGCATTTT.

The chain joins TRBV6-2 or TRBV6-3 to TRBJ2-2; 9 bases are a match to TRBD2. The V segment lost 6 bases and the J segment 4 bases; nucleotides outside the gene matches: 9. The CDR3 consists of 16 residues. Germline V gene lookup returns CDR1 MNHEY and CDR2 SVGEGT. CDR3 bases: TGTGCCAGCAGCCACCTTGGCGGGGGGGCCACCGGGGAGCTGTTTTTT. Amino acid sequence: CASSHLGGGATGELFF.

This rearrangement joins TRBV6-5 to TRBJ2-7; 11 nucleotides align to TRBD1. The V segment lost 2 bases and the J segment 3 bases; nucleotides outside the gene matches: 6. Germline lookup yields CDR1 MNHEY and CDR2 SVGAGI. The CDR3 contains 16 residues. CDR3 in amino acids: CASSYRGDRGIYEQYF. Here the CDR3 DNA reads TGTGCCAGCAGTTACAGGGGGGACAGGGGGATCTACGAGCAGTACTTC.

The chain employs TRBV18 and TRBJ2-1; 8 bases are shared with TRBD2. Germline assignment: CDR1 KGHSH and CDR2 LQKENI. V shed 3 bases, J shed 6 bases, and the junction held 4 bases outside the gene matches. This CDR3 is 14 amino acids long. The CDR3 coding sequence is TGTGCCAGCTCACCTTTCGGGGGGGCCAATGAGCAGTTCTTC. This encodes CASSPFGGANEQFF.

The chain employs TRBV2 and TRBJ2-2, with 8 nucleotides matching TRBD1. The ends lost 6 bases at V and 6 bases at J; junction bases unmatched: 12. The germline V gene has CDR1 SNHLY and CDR2 FYNNEI. This CDR3 has 16 amino acids. Here the CDR3 reads CASSLRRGQGAGELFF. CDR3 DNA sequence: TGTGCCAGCAGCCTCCGTCGAGGACAGGGCGCCGGGGAGCTGTTTTTT.

This clone was recorded once. V gene TRBV5-5 combines with J gene TRBJ1-1; TRBD1 matches 7 bases. Per germline, CDR1 SGHKS and CDR2 YYEKEE (reference sequence). The CDR3 loop spans 12 amino acids. The ends lost 2 bases at V and 10 bases at J; junction bases unmatched: 5. The CDR3 DNA reads as TGTGCCAGCAGCTTAGCGCAGGGGGTAGCTTTCTTT. Its translation is CASSLAQGVAFF.

This rearrangement joins TRBV20-1 to TRBJ1-2; no clear D. Germline V CDR1 and CDR2: DFQATT, SNEGSKA (reference sequence). This CDR3 spans 10 amino acids. The V and J ends lost 6 bases and 6 bases respectively, with 8 bases between them. This chain's CDR3 is CSAEENGYTF. The CDR3 DNA sequence: TGCAGTGCAGAGGAGAATGGCTACACCTTC.

The rearrangement links TRBV5-1 to TRBJ2-7, with 9 bases lining up with TRBD1. This CDR3 is built from 16 residues. Per germline, CDR1 SGHRS and CDR2 YFSETQ. V was pared by 1 base and J by 3 bases, with 8 bases of the junction left unmatched. The CDR3 protein is CASSLTPGTGSYEQYF. CDR3 in DNA: TGCGCCAGCAGCTTGACCCCCGGGACAGGGAGCTACGAGCAGTACTTC.

CDR3 region: CASSSPPLYEQYF. The CDR3, as DNA: TGTGCCAGCAGTTCCCCCCCCCTTTACGAGCAGTACTTC. The chain combines TRBV6-5 with TRBJ2-7; no firm D call. Deletions cut 4 bases from V and 4 bases from J, with 11 bases between. The length of the CDR3 is 13 residues. Germline assignment: CDR1 MNHEY and CDR2 SVGAGI.

This clone was counted a single time. This chain links TRBV3-1 (or the pseudogene TRBV3-2) with TRBJ1-1, with D tentatively TRBD1 (6 bases). The CDR3 totals 13 residues. V lost 6 bases and J 5 bases, leaving 13 bases between the germline ends. CDR1 is LGHDT and CDR2 is YNNKEL in the germline V gene (reference sequence). The CDR3 spells CASSLIRGTEAFF. CDR3 coding DNA: TGTGCCAGCAGTCTGATCAGGGGAACTGAAGCTTTCTTT.

The rearrangement joins TRBV12-3 or TRBV12-4 to TRBJ2-4; D is perhaps TRBD2 (5 bases). The CDR3 loop spans 12 amino acids. Deletions cut 8 bases from V and 8 bases from J, with 13 bases between. The CDR3 region is CASGLKRDIQYF. The CDR3 coding sequence is TGTGCCAGCGGGCTGAAGAGGGACATTCAGTACTTC.

CDR3 sequence (DNA): TGCAGCGCTTGGGACAGGGCGCCCTCTGGAAACACCATATATTTT. Translation gives CSAWDRAPSGNTIYF. The V and J genes are TRBV29-1 and TRBJ1-3; 9 nucleotides align to TRBD1. With V trimmed by 7 bases and J by 0 bases, 7 bases remained unmatched. Germline V CDR1 and CDR2: SQVTM, ANQGSEA. This CDR3 comprises 15 residues.

The rearrangement uses TRBV6-5 and TRBJ1-2; 7 nucleotides match TRBD1. The CDR3 has 15 residues. Germline trimming cut 4 bases from V and 5 bases from J; bases unmatched to any gene: 10. Germline-derived CDR1 and CDR2 are MNHEY and SVGAGI. As DNA, the CDR3 is TGTGCCAGCAGTTCCAAGGGGGCGGCGGGGTATGGCTACACCTTC. This sequence encodes CASSSKGAAGYGYTF.

CDR3 amino acids: CASRGPNNSNQPQHF. In DNA form, the CDR3 reads TGTGCCAGCAGGGGCCCCAACAATAGCAATCAGCCCCAGCATTTT. The J gene is TRBJ1-5, the V gene TRBV2; D uncertain. Per the germline V gene, CDR1 is SNHLY and CDR2 is FYNNEI. There are 15 residues in the CDR3. V lost 6 bases and J 0 bases, leaving 12 bases between the germline ends.

This clone was observed a few times. This rearrangement joins TRBV11-3 to TRBJ1-1; 7 bases are shared with TRBD1. V lost 5 bases, J lost 4 bases, and 4 bases stayed unmatched. This CDR3 region has 13 residues. Germline lookup yields CDR1 SGHNT and CDR2 YENEEA. The CDR3 spells CASSEDRVTEAFF. The DNA for the CDR3 is TGTGCCAGCAGCGAAGACAGGGTCACTGAAGCTTTCTTT.